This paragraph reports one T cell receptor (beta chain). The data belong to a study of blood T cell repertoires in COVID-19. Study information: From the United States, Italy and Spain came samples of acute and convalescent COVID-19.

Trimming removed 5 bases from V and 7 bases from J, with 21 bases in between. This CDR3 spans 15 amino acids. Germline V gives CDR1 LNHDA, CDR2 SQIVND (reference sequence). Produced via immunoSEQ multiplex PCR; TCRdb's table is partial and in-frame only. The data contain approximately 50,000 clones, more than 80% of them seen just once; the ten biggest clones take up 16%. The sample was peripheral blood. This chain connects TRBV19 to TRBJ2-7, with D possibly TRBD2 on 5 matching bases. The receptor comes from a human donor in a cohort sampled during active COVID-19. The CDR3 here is CASSPSTATSGEQYF. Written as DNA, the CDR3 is TGTGCCAGTAGTCCGAGTACAGCGACCTCGGGGGAGCAGTACTTC.